The T cell receptor (beta chain) under discussion was sequenced for a study of cytomegalovirus exposure and HLA in healthy donors. Study-wide context: Ancestry clustering placed about 86% of 300 to 400 genotyped donors in the Caucasian-associated cluster.

CDR3 length equals 13 residues. V lost 4 bases, J lost 6 bases, and 6 bases stayed unmatched. Germline loops: CDR1 SGHRS, CDR2 YFSETQ. This PCR relied on a set of 60 Vbeta primers and 13 Jbeta primers. Sequencing used immunoSEQ multiplex PCR; TCRdb keeps in-frame clones, though not all of them. The sample has about 110,000 clones; roughly four fifths are singletons. The rearrangement uses TRBV5-1 and TRBJ1-1; 7 nucleotides agree with TRBD1. This receptor was taken from a woman aged 30 to 39 in good health and CMV-seronegative. Sequenced input: PBMCs. DNA of the CDR3: TGCGCCAGCAGCGGGGACAGTTACCCTGAAGCTTTCTTT. Translated, it gives CASSGDSYPEAFF.